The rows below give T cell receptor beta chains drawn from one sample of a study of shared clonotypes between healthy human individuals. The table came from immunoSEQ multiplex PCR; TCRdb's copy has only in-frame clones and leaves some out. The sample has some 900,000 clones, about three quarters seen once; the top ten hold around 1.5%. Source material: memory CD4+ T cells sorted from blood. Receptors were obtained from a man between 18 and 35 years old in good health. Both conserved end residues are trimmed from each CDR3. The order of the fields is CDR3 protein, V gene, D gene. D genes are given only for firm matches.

ASSTPGTGHNQPQH TRBV19 TRBD1
ATSRDQQSSYEQY TRBV15 .
ASSLFPGLAGGEQY TRBV11-2 TRBD2
ASRTRRGAQKAEQY TRBV28 .
ASSKTSGSSNEQF TRBV4-1 TRBD2
ASSLRVYNEQF TRBV11-1 .
ASSDRADPSYEQY TRBV6-1 .
ASSVNRDPGELF TRBV6-1 .
ASSHGRTNTEAF TRBV6-1 .
ASSLGISGNYEQY TRBV5-4 .
ATSRQGYPADTQY TRBV15 .
ASSPLEPFTYEQY TRBV9 .
ASSQQWTGGPEAF TRBV5-6 TRBD1
ASSQGQSSYNSPLH TRBV4-2 .
ASSRGQVVETQY TRBV6-1 TRBD1
ASSVGGAQETQY TRBV9 .
ASSQAGTGNTEAF TRBV4-1 .
ASSQVRVYNSPLH TRBV4-1 .
ASSVSGMNTEAF TRBV9 .
SARAGYEQY TRBV29-1 .
ASSPGQRANIQY TRBV5-1 TRBD1
ASSTGTDQETQY TRBV5-1 .
AITFHRTSEETQY TRBV10-3 TRBD2
ASSRMDSGANVLT TRBV18 .
ASSVVDTEAF TRBV9 .
ASSKGQSTNEKLF TRBV2 .
ASKESRGPTYGYT TRBV6-5 TRBD1